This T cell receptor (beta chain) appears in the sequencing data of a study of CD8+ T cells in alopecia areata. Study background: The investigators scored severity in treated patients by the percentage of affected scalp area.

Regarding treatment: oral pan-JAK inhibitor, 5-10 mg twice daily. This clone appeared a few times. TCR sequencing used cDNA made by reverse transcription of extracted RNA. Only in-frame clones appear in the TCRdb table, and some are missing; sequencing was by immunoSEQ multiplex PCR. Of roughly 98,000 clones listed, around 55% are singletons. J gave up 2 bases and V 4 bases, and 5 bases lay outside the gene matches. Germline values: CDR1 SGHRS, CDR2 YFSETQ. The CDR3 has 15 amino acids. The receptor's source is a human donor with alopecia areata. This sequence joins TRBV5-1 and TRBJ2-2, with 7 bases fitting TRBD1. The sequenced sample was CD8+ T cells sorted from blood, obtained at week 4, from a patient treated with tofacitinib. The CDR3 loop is CASSVGTANTGELFF. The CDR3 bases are TGCGCCAGCAGCGTGGGGACAGCCAACACCGGGGAGCTGTTTTTT.